This TCR beta chain was retrieved from a study of cytomegalovirus exposure and HLA in healthy donors. Background on the study: The same platform was used for the 130 or so validation repertoires as for the 666 first-cohort repertoires, as reported in a later analysis. The study's findings and limits: Most sequenced TCRs were rare (though some public TCRs occurred in many donors). Reportedly, cytomegalovirus status was diagnosed with high sensitivity and specificity. Researchers counted roughly 150 TCR beta chains as cytomegalovirus-associated.

The CDR3 consists of 12 residues. V gave up 8 bases and J gave up 9 bases; unmatched junction bases: 9. Germline assignment: CDR1 SQVTM and CDR2 ANQGSEA. On this clone itself: Its specificity is unknown.

Using immunoSEQ multiplex PCR, the repertoire was profiled, and TCRdb retains in-frame clones only, with some absent. Seen here are 150,000 or so clones, 70% to 90% observed once, and the top ten hold roughly 1.9%. Sequencing was carried out using PBMCs. This receptor was taken from a human donor in good health. The V gene is TRBV29-1, the J gene TRBJ2-1; 8 nucleotides align to TRBD2. In DNA form, the CDR3 reads TGCAGCCTCGGGAGGGCCCCAACTGAGCAGTTCTTC. Amino acids: CSLGRAPTEQFF.